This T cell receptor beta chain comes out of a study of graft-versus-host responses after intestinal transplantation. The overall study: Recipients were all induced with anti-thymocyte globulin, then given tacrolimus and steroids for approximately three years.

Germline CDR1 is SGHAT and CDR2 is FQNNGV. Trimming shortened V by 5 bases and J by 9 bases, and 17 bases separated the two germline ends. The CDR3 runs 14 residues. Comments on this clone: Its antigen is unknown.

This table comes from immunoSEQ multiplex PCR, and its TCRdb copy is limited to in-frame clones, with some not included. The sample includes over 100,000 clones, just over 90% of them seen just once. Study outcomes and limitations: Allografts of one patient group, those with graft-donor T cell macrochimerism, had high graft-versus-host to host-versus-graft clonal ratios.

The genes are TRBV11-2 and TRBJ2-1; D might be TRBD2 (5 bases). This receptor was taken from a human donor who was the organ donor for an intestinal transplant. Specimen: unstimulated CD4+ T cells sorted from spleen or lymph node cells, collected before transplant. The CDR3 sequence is CASSGLEGSGEQFF. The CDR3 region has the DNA TGTGCCAGCAGCGGGTTAGAGGGAAGCGGTGAGCAGTTCTTC.